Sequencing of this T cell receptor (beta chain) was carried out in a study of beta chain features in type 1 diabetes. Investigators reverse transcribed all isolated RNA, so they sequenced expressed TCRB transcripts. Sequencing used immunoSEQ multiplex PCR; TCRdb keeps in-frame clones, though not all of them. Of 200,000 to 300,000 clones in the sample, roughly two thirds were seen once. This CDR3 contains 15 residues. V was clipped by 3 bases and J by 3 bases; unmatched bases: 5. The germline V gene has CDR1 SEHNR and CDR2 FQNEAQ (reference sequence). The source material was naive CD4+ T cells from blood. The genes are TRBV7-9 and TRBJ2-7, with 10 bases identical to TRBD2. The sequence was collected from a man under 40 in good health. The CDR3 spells CASSFSGGTLYEQYF. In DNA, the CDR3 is TGTGCCAGCAGCTTTAGCGGGGGGACACTCTACGAGCAGTACTTC.